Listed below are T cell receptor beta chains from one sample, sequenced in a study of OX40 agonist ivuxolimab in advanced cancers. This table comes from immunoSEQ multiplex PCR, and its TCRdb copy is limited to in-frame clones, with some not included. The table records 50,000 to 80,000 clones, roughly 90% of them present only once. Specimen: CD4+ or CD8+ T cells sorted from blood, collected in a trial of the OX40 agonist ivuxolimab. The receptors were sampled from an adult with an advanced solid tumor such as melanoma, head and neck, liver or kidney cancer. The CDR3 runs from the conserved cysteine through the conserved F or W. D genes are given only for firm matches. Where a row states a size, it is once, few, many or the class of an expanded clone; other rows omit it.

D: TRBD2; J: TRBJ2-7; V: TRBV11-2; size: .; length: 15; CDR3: CASSLGVAGGYEQYF; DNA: TGTGCCAGCAGCTTAGGCGTAGCGGGAGGGTACGAGCAGTACTTC
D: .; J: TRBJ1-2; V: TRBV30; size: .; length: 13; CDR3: CAWSKSGPYGYTF; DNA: TGTGCCTGGAGTAAATCAGGGCCGTATGGCTACACCTTC
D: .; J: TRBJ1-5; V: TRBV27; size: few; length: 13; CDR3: CASSWDRNQPQHF; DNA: TGTGCCAGCAGTTGGGATCGCAATCAGCCCCAGCATTTT
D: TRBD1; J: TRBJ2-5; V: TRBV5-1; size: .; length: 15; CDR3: CASSLGQGVQETQYF; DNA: TGCGCCAGCAGCTTGGGACAGGGGGTACAAGAGACCCAGTACTTC
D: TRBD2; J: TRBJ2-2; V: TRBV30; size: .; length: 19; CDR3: CAWSGGPGLAFSGTGELFF; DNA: TGTGCCTGGAGTGGGGGACCGGGACTAGCTTTTTCCGGCACCGGGGAGCTGTTTTTT
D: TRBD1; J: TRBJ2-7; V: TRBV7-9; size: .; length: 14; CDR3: CASSLSGQAPEQYF; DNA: TGTGCCAGCAGCTTAAGCGGACAGGCCCCCGAACAGTACTTC
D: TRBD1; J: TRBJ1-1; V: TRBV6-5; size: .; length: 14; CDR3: CASSTRQGVTEAFF; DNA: TGTGCCAGCAGTACCAGACAGGGGGTCACTGAAGCTTTCTTT
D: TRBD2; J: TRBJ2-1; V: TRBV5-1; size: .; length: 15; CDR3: CASSLGLAEYNEQFF; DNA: TGCGCCAGCAGCTTGGGGCTAGCGGAGTACAATGAGCAGTTCTTC
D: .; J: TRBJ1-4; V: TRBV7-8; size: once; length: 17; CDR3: CASSFRLGSATNEKLFF; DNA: TGTGCCAGCAGCTTTCGGTTAGGGTCCGCAACTAATGAAAAACTGTTTTTT
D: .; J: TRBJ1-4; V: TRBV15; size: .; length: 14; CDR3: CATSRPTDSEKLFF; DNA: TGTGCCACCAGCAGACCAACAGACAGCGAAAAACTGTTTTTT
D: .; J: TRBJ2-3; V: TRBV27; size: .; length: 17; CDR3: CASSPRTARRETDTQYF; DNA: TGTGCCAGCAGTCCCCGGACAGCCCGGAGAGAGACAGATACGCAGTATTTT
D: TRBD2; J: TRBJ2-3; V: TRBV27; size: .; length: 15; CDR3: CASSFLAGRQDTQYF; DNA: TGTGCCAGCAGTTTTCTAGCGGGACGTCAAGATACGCAGTATTTT
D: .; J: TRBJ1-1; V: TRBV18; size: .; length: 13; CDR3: CASSPKADAEAFF; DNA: TGTGCCAGCTCACCGAAGGCCGACGCTGAAGCTTTCTTT
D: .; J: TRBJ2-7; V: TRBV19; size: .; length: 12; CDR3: CATRTASYEQYF; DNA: TGTGCCACCAGGACAGCCTCCTACGAGCAGTACTTC
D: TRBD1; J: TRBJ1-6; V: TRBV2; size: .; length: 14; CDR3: CASRTGDGISPLHF; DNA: TGTGCCAGTCGGACAGGGGATGGTATTTCACCCCTCCACTTT
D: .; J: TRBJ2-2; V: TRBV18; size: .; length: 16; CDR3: CASSPGQGKLTGELFF; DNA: TGTGCCAGCTCACCAGGCCAGGGTAAACTAACCGGGGAGCTGTTTTTT
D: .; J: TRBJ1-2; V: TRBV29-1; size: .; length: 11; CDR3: CSADPNYGYTF; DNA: TGCAGCGCTGACCCAAATTATGGCTACACCTTC
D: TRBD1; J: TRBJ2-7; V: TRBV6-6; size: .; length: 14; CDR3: CASRTGTGSYEQYF; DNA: TGTGCCAGCAGAACCGGGACAGGATCCTACGAGCAGTACTTC
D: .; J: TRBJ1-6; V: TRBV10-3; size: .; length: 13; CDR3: CAIKGREGSPLHF; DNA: TGTGCCATCAAGGGCAGGGAGGGATCACCCCTCCACTTT
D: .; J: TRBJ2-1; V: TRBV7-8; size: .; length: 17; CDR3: CASSLFRSGLGVGEQFF; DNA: TGTGCCAGCAGCTTATTTCGGTCGGGGCTAGGGGTGGGTGAGCAGTTCTTC
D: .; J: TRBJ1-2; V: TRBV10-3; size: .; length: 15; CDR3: CAISESGQPGYGYTF; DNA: TGTGCCATCAGTGAGTCGGGGCAGCCAGGGTATGGCTACACCTTC
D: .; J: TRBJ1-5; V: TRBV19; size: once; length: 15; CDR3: CASTVGARSNQPQHF; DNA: TGTGCCAGTACTGTGGGGGCACGGAGCAATCAGCCCCAGCATTTT
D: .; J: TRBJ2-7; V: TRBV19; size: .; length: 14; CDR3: CASSTGQGSNEQYF; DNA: TGTGCCAGTAGTACGGGGCAGGGTTCAAACGAGCAGTACTTC
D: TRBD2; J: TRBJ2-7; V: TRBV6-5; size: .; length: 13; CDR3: CASSWTSDYEQYF; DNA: TGTGCCAGCAGCTGGACTAGCGACTACGAGCAGTACTTC
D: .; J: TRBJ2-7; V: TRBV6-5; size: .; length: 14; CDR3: CASSYSLGLYEQYF; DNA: TGTGCCAGCAGTTACAGCCTGGGACTCTACGAGCAGTACTTC
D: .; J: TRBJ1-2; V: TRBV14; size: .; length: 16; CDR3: CASSPRTTGGAYGYTF; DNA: TGTGCCAGCAGCCCTAGAACCACCGGCGGGGCTTATGGCTACACCTTC
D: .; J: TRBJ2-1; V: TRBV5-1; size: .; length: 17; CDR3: CASSLRRAGRLRNEQFF; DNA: TGCGCCAGCAGCTTGAGAAGGGCCGGGAGACTCCGCAATGAGCAGTTCTTC
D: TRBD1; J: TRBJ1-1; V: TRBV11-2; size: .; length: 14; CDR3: CASSLGQGNTEAFF; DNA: TGTGCCAGCAGCTTAGGACAGGGGAACACTGAAGCTTTCTTT
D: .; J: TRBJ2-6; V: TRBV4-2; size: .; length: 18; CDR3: CASSTLHKGQSRANVLTF; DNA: TGTGCCAGCAGCACCCTGCACAAAGGACAAAGTCGGGCCAACGTCCTGACTTTC
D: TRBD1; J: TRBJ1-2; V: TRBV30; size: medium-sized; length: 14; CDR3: CAWSVEGAWYGYTF; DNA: TGTGCCTGGAGTGTGGAGGGGGCATGGTATGGCTACACCTTC
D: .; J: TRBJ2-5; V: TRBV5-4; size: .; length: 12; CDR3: CASSTVRETQYF; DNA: TGTGCCAGCAGCACAGTCCGGGAGACCCAGTACTTC
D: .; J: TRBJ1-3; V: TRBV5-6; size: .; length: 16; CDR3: CASSLAGGGTGNTIYF; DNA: TGTGCCAGCAGCTTGGCCGGCGGCGGAACTGGAAACACCATATATTTT
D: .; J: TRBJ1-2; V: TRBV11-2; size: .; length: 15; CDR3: CASSFRQGDNYGYTF; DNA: TGTGCCAGCAGCTTTAGGCAGGGTGATAACTATGGCTACACCTTC
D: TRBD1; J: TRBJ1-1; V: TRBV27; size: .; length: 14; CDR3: CASSTRTGNTEAFF; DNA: TGTGCCAGCAGTACCAGGACAGGGAACACTGAAGCTTTCTTT
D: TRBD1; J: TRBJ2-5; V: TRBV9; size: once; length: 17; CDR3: CASSPTPGTGPQETQYF; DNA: TGTGCCAGCAGCCCCACCCCCGGGACAGGACCTCAAGAGACCCAGTACTTC
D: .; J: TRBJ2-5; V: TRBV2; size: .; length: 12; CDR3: CASVRDVGAQYF; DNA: TGTGCCAGCGTAAGGGACGTCGGGGCCCAGTACTTC
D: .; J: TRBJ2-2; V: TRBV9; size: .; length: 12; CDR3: CASSAFAGELFF; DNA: TGTGCCAGCAGCGCCTTTGCCGGGGAGCTGTTTTTT
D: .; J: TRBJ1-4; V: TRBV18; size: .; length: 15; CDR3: CASSPPEGVNEKLFF; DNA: TGTGCCAGCTCACCTCCCGAAGGGGTCAATGAAAAACTGTTTTTT
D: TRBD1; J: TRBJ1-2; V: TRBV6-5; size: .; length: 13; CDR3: CASSTGTGYGYTF; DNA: TGTGCCAGCAGCACCGGGACAGGGTATGGCTACACCTTC
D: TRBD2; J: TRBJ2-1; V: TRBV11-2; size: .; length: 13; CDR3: CASTQLAGTEQFF; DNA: TGTGCCAGCACCCAACTAGCGGGAACGGAGCAGTTCTTC
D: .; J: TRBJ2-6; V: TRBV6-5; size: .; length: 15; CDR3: CASSYTGTGANVLTF; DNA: TGTGCCAGCAGTTATACCGGGACTGGGGCCAACGTCCTGACTTTC
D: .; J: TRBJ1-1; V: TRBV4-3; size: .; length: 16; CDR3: CASSQGRALLNTEAFF; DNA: TGCGCCAGCAGCCAAGGGAGGGCCCTACTGAACACTGAAGCTTTCTTT
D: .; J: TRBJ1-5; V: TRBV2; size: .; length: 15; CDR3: CASREEVLQGQPQHF; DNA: TGTGCCAGCAGGGAGGAAGTGCTACAGGGTCAGCCCCAGCATTTT
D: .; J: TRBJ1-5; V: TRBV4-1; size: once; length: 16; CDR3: CASSQDRGYSNQPQHF; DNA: TGCGCCAGCAGCCAAGATCGGGGTTATAGCAATCAGCCCCAGCATTTT
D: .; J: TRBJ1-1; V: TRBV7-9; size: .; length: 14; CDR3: CASSQLIRQGEAFF; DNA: TGTGCCAGCAGCCAGTTAATTCGTCAGGGTGAAGCTTTCTTT
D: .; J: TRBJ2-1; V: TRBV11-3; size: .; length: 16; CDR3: CASNYQGNPGDNEQFF; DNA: TGTGCCAGCAATTATCAGGGGAACCCCGGAGACAATGAGCAGTTCTTC
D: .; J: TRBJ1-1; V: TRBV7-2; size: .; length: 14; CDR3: CASSPRLMNTEAFF; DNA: TGTGCCAGCAGCCCACGACTGATGAACACTGAAGCTTTCTTT
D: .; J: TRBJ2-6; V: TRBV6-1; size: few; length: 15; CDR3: CASTAVYSGANVLTF; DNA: TGTGCCAGCACGGCAGTCTACTCTGGGGCCAACGTCCTGACTTTC
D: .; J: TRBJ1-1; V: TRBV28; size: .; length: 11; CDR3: CASRGNTEAFF; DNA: TGTGCCAGCAGGGGGAACACTGAAGCTTTCTTT
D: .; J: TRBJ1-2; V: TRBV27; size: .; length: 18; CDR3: CASSFQRRTGHLNYGYTF; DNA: TGTGCCAGCAGTTTTCAACGGAGAACGGGACACCTTAACTATGGCTACACCTTC
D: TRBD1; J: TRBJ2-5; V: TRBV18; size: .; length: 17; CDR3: CASSPPNRGYYQETQYF; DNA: TGTGCCAGCTCACCACCTAACAGGGGCTATTATCAAGAGACCCAGTACTTC
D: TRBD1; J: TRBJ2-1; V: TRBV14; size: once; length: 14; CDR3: CASRTGTGALEQFF; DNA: TGTGCCAGCAGGACCGGGACAGGGGCGCTTGAGCAGTTCTTC
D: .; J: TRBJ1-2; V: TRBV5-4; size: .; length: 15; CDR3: CATHGGGTVNYGYTF; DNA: TGTGCCACTCATGGGGGAGGGACCGTGAACTATGGCTACACCTTC
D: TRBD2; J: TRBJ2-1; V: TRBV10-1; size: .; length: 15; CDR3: CASSALTSGNNEQFF; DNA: TGCGCCAGCAGTGCGTTGACTAGCGGCAACAATGAGCAGTTCTTC